The 17 T cell receptor beta chains below were found in one sample sequenced in a study of CD8 T cells in Susac syndrome. Random-hexamer reverse transcription was applied to 0.5 to 1 ug RNA. TCRdb used MiXCR to reprocess the immunoSEQ multiplex PCR reads, holding one entry per CDR3 protein. The sample records about 94,000 distinct CDR3 sequences, roughly 94% being singletons. Sequenced sample: CD4+ T cells from PBMCs. Receptors were obtained from a human donor with Susac syndrome.

The chain has TRBV7-2 and TRBJ1-3; D is ambiguous. The CDR3 loop spans 16 amino acids. Deletions cut 3 bases from V and 7 bases from J, with 19 bases between. CDR1 is SGHTA, CDR2 FQGNSA, per germline. CDR3: CASSFAPAAWSNTIYF. The CDR3 nucleotides are TGTGCCAGCAGCTTCGCCCCGGCAGCGTGGAGTAACACCATATATTTT. The variable domain in full, completed from reference TRBV7-2 and TRBJ1-3, reads GAGVSQSPSNKVTEKGKDVELRCDPISGHTALYWYRQSLGQGLEFLIYFQGNSAPDKSGLPSDRFSAERTGGSVSTLTIQRTQQEDSAVYLCASSFAPAAWSNTIYFGEGSWLTVV.

This chain uses TRBV9 with TRBJ1-1; 9 bases are shared with TRBD1. CDR1 SGDLS and CDR2 YYNGEE come from the germline V gene. V lost 3 bases to trimming and J lost 5 bases; unmatched junction nucleotides: 17. This CDR3 has 18 residues. The CDR3 DNA is TGTGCCAGCAGCGCCCCGTCTGCGACAGGGGGAGGCAGGACTGAAGCTTTCTTT. Residues: CASSAPSATGGGRTEAFF.

This chain connects TRBV6-2 or TRBV6-3 to TRBJ2-7; no clear D. V gave up 4 bases and J gave up 7 bases, with 11 bases separating them. Germline V gene lookup returns CDR1 MNHEY and CDR2 SVGEGT. This CDR3 is 12 amino acids long. The CDR3 here is CASSLVLLEQYF. The CDR3, as DNA: TGTGCCAGCAGTTTAGTCCTCCTTGAGCAGTACTTC.

This chain uses TRBV19 with TRBJ1-6; D perhaps matches TRBD1 (6 bases). The CDR3 consists of 14 residues. Germline CDR1 is LNHDA and CDR2 is SQIVND (reference sequence). Trimming cost V 11 bases and J 6 bases, with 17 bases left between them. This chain's CDR3 is CASKDRSFNSPLHF. CDR3 in DNA: TGTGCCTCCAAAGACAGGTCGTTTAATTCACCCCTCCACTTT.

The rearrangement links TRBV5-4 to TRBJ2-1, with D unresolved. V was trimmed by 9 bases and J by 0 bases, leaving 7 bases between them. Germline V gives CDR1 SGHNT, CDR2 YYREEE (reference sequence). The CDR3 sequence is 12 residues long. Here the CDR3 reads CATFSSYNEQFF. The DNA of the CDR3 is TGTGCCACTTTCAGCTCCTACAATGAGCAGTTCTTC.

This clonotype was detected once. The chain combines TRBV11-2 with TRBJ2-2, with 10 positions matching TRBD2. Germline trimming cut 5 bases from V and 1 base from J; bases unmatched to any gene: 7. CDR1 is SGHAT and CDR2 is FQNNGV in the germline V gene. The CDR3 loop spans 17 amino acids. This chain's CDR3 is CASSLRIAGGNTGELFF. The CDR3 DNA sequence: TGTGCCAGCAGCCTCAGGATAGCGGGGGGGAACACCGGGGAGCTGTTTTTT.

The chain uses TRBV12-3 or TRBV12-4 and TRBJ2-5; the D is unclear. The CDR3 length is 13 residues. The V and J ends lost 2 bases and 5 bases respectively, with 9 bases between them. The CDR3 protein is CASSLTGRETQYF. In DNA, the CDR3 is TGTGCCAGCAGTTTAACTGGCCGGGAGACCCAGTACTTC.

The chain couples TRBV4-1 to TRBJ1-2, with 7 bases matching TRBD1. Germline V gives CDR1 MGHRA, CDR2 YSYEKL. V trimming: 4 bases; J trimming: 0 bases; junction bases outside the gene matches: 14. CDR3 size: 18 residues. The CDR3 DNA is TGCGCCAGCAGCCCGGCGGGGGGACAGAGACAAACTAACTATGGCTACACCTTC. It encodes CASSPAGGQRQTNYGYTF.

This clonotype was seen once. The chain carries TRBV27 and TRBJ1-6; D is unresolved. Deletions cut 0 bases from V and 13 bases from J, with 10 bases between. Germline loops: CDR1 MNHEY, CDR2 SMNVEV (reference sequence). There are 13 residues in the CDR3. The CDR3 loop is CASSLSDVSPLHF. In nucleotides, the CDR3 is TGTGCCAGCAGTTTATCGGATGTCTCTCCCCTCCACTTT.

The V and J genes are TRBV12-3 or TRBV12-4 and TRBJ1-3; TRBD1 is a possible D gene (5 bases). V was clipped by 4 bases and J by 0 bases, with 10 bases between them. CDR3 length: 15 residues. The CDR3 DNA is TGTGCCAGCAGTTCAGGGATACACTCTGGAAACACCATATATTTT. This encodes CASSSGIHSGNTIYF.

The CDR3 sequence is CASTPTGTGNSPLHF. Written as DNA, the CDR3 is TGTGCCAGCACCCCAACGGGGACGGGAAATTCACCCCTCCACTTT. This chain connects TRBV6-2 or TRBV6-3 to TRBJ1-6; maybe TRBD1 (5 bases). The CDR3 extends over 15 amino acids. CDR1 and CDR2 from the germline V gene are MNHEY and SVGEGT. The V end was cut by 7 bases, the J end by 7 bases, with 17 bases between.

J is TRBJ2-3 and V is TRBV4-1, with TRBD2 matching over 12 bases. Losses at the gene ends were 5 bases for V and 3 bases for J; bases not matched to a gene: 9. CDR1 is MGHRA, CDR2 YSYEKL, per germline. This CDR3 region has 17 residues. CDR3 nucleotides: TGCGCCAGCAGCAAAGGACTAGCGGGATCAGGGACAGATACGCAGTATTTT. This encodes CASSKGLAGSGTDTQYF.

The chain links TRBV4-1 to TRBJ2-6, with 7 bases identical to TRBD2. The ends lost 8 bases at V and 0 bases at J; junction bases unmatched: 7. The CDR3 is 16 amino acids. Germline lookup yields CDR1 MGHRA and CDR2 YSYEKL. The DNA of the CDR3 is TGCGCCAGCGGACTAGGGCTGGGCTCTGGGGCCAACGTCCTGACTTTC. The encoded protein is CASGLGLGSGANVLTF.

The chain is built from TRBV20-1 and TRBJ1-5, with a weak D call TRBD1 (5 bases). Trimming removed 5 bases from V and 11 bases from J, with 19 bases in between. Germline CDR1 and CDR2: DFQATT and SNEGSKA (reference sequence). The CDR3 runs 13 residues. Here the CDR3 DNA reads TGCAGTGCTGCAACCGGGACGGGAGACTCCCAGCATTTT. It codes for CSAATGTGDSQHF.

The chain links TRBV6-5 to TRBJ2-4; tentatively, D is TRBD2 (6 bases). Germline V CDR1 and CDR2: MNHEY, SVGAGI. Trimming cost V 5 bases and J 3 bases, with 14 bases left between them. The CDR3 has 15 residues. The CDR3 nucleotides read TGTGCCAGCAGTAGGGACTCGACAGACAAAAACATTCAGTACTTC. Residues: CASSRDSTDKNIQYF.

The chain carries TRBV27 and TRBJ1-4, with D unclear. Germline V gene data show CDR1 as MNHEY and CDR2 as SMNVEV (reference sequence). This CDR3 spans 13 amino acids. The ends were cut back, 6 bases at V and 3 bases at J, with 8 bases in the middle. The CDR3 DNA reads as TGTGCCAGCAGCCCCTCACCTAATGAAAAACTGTTTTTT. Its translation is CASSPSPNEKLFF.

The gene calls are TRBV30 and TRBJ1-2; D possibly corresponds to TRBD1 (5 bases). V was clipped by 3 bases and J by 8 bases, with 7 bases between them. Germline CDR1 reads GTSNPN; CDR2 reads SVGIG (reference sequence). This CDR3 is built from 10 residues. CDR3: CAWRRGGYTF. Here the CDR3 DNA reads TGTGCCTGGAGGAGGGGAGGCTACACCTTC. Drawing the rest from reference TRBV30 and TRBJ1-2, the complete variable domain is SQTIHQWPATLVQPVGSPLSLECTVEGTSNPNLYWYRQAAGRGLQLLFYSVGIGQISSEVPQNLSASRPQDRQFILSSKKLLLSDSGFYLCAWRRGGYTFGSGTRLTVV.